This is a list of T cell receptor beta chains from one sample in a study of shared clonotypes between healthy human individuals. Repertoires were generated with immunoSEQ multiplex PCR, while TCRdb's copy carries only in-frame clones and drops some. The data show 2 million to 2.5 million clones, approximately 93% seen once. The sequencing input was naive CD4+ T cells from PBMCs. All receptors come from a man younger than 30 in good health. Some clones in this sample may be carry-over from other donors' samples. CDR3s include the opening cysteine and the closing phenylalanine or tryptophan. The order of the fields is CDR3 length, D gene, J gene, V gene, clone size, CDR3 DNA, CDR3 protein. D genes are given only for firm matches. A row's size may be missing; if present it is once, few, many or a size class.

length: 15
D: -
J: TRBJ2-7
V: TRBV9
size: -
DNA: TGTGCCAGCAGCGTAGAGGTATCCCAGAGGGGCGAGCAGTACTTC
CDR3: CASSVEVSQRGEQYF

length: 14
D: -
J: TRBJ2-2
V: TRBV11-3
size: -
DNA: TGTGCCAGCAGCTTAGTTGGGGTTTCCGGGGAGCTGTTTTTT
CDR3: CASSLVGVSGELFF

length: 13
D: -
J: TRBJ1-1
V: TRBV2
size: -
DNA: TGTGCCAGCACGGCACAGCCTAACACTGAAGCTTTCTTT
CDR3: CASTAQPNTEAFF

length: 17
D: TRBD1
J: TRBJ1-3
V: TRBV28
size: -
DNA: TGTGCCAGCAGTTTACTACGACGACAGGGAGGCTTTCACACCATATATTTT
CDR3: CASSLLRRQGGFHTIYF

length: 15
D: -
J: TRBJ1-1
V: TRBV28
size: -
DNA: TGTGCCAGCAGTTTACTCGGGGGGGCTAGGAGTGAAGCTTTCTTT
CDR3: CASSLLGGARSEAFF

length: 15
D: -
J: TRBJ1-3
V: TRBV7-2
size: -
DNA: TGTGCCAGCAGCTTAGCAGGAAACTCTGGAAACACCATATATTTT
CDR3: CASSLAGNSGNTIYF

length: 15
D: TRBD2
J: TRBJ2-3
V: TRBV11-2
size: -
DNA: TGTGCCAGCAGCTTAGCGGGACTAGCGGCAGATACGCAGTATTTT
CDR3: CASSLAGLAADTQYF

length: 17
D: -
J: TRBJ2-1
V: TRBV9
size: -
DNA: TGTGCCAGCAGCGTTTCTTTGGCGAAGAGCCCCTACAATGAGCAGTTCTTC
CDR3: CASSVSLAKSPYNEQFF

length: 13
D: -
J: TRBJ1-1
V: TRBV14
size: -
DNA: TGTGCCAGCAGCCGGCGACGGAACACTGAAGCTTTCTTT
CDR3: CASSRRRNTEAFF

length: 13
D: -
J: TRBJ1-5
V: TRBV6-1
size: -
DNA: TGTGCCAGCAGTGAAGGGGTGCCTCAGCCCCAGCATTTT
CDR3: CASSEGVPQPQHF

length: 15
D: TRBD2
J: TRBJ2-7
V: TRBV11-2
size: -
DNA: TGTGCCAGCAGCCAAGGGACTAGCGGGAGAGACGAGCAGTACTTC
CDR3: CASSQGTSGRDEQYF

length: 13
D: -
J: TRBJ1-1
V: TRBV6-1
size: -
DNA: TGTGCCAGCACCGAAAGGGGGGGCACTGAAGCTTTCTTT
CDR3: CASTERGGTEAFF

length: 16
D: TRBD2
J: TRBJ2-5
V: TRBV5-1
size: -
DNA: TGCGCCAGCAGCTTGAGAGCTAGCGGGAGTCGAGAGACCCAGTACTTC
CDR3: CASSLRASGSRETQYF

length: 16
D: -
J: TRBJ2-5
V: TRBV7-2
size: -
DNA: TGTGCCAGCAGCTTAGCAAGGTCTAGAGGTTGGGAGACCCAGTACTTC
CDR3: CASSLARSRGWETQYF

length: 16
D: TRBD1
J: TRBJ2-1
V: TRBV5-4
size: -
DNA: TGTGCCAGCAGCTTGACCGGGACAGGGGGCTACAATGAGCAGTTCTTC
CDR3: CASSLTGTGGYNEQFF

length: 12
D: -
J: TRBJ2-1
V: TRBV28
size: -
DNA: TGTGCCAGCAGCTCCCTCTACAATGAGCAGTTCTTC
CDR3: CASSSLYNEQFF

length: 14
D: -
J: TRBJ1-4
V: TRBV28
size: once
DNA: TGTGCCAGCAGTTTATTTGGCAGACGGGAAAAACTGTTTTTT
CDR3: CASSLFGRREKLFF

length: 12
D: -
J: TRBJ1-2
V: TRBV10-3
size: -
DNA: TGTGCCATCAGTTGGGACGCCTATGGCTACACCTTC
CDR3: CAISWDAYGYTF

length: 15
D: TRBD1
J: TRBJ2-7
V: TRBV29-1
size: -
DNA: TGCAGCGTTGATGGGCTTGGACAGGGAAATTACGAGCAGTACTTC
CDR3: CSVDGLGQGNYEQYF